One sample yielded the 23 T cell receptor beta chains listed below, sequenced in a study of blood T cells in healthy people across ages. Using a J-beta primer mix together with a sample-barcoded 5' primer, a second PCR was run for about 6 to 12 cycles. One entry per CDR3 protein results from TCRdb running MiXCR on the 5' RACE reads. This table holds about 1.5 million distinct CDR3 sequences, approximately 43% found once. The source material was blood. These receptors came from a woman in her late teens or twenties in good health.

This sequence joins TRBV7-8 and TRBJ2-3; TRBD2 agrees at 11 bases. The CDR3 consists of 15 residues. Germline V lookup: CDR1 SGHVS, CDR2 FQNEAQ. V was pared by 6 bases and J by 4 bases, with 6 bases of the junction left unmatched. In nucleotides, the CDR3 is TGTGCCAGCAGGCCCACTAGCGGGAGTGCAGATACGCAGTATTTT. It yields the protein CASRPTSGSADTQYF.

This clonotype was detected only once. The chain links TRBV20-1 to TRBJ1-1, with 9 bases matching TRBD1. V shed 5 bases and J 1 base; nucleotides not matched to a gene: 2. Germline V lookup: CDR1 DFQATT, CDR2 SNEGSKA (reference sequence). This CDR3 comprises 13 residues. The CDR3, as DNA: TGCAGTGCTCAACAGGGGGCGAACACTGAAGCTTTCTTT. Residues: CSAQQGANTEAFF.

This clonotype appeared a few times. J is TRBJ2-7 and V is TRBV29-1; 7 bases agree with TRBD1. V was clipped by 6 bases and J by 4 bases; unmatched bases: 3. This CDR3 comprises 11 residues. Per the germline V gene, CDR1 is SQVTM and CDR2 is ANQGSEA. CDR3 sequence reads: CSVGQIYEQYF. Written as DNA, the CDR3 is TGCAGCGTGGGACAGATTTACGAGCAGTACTTC.

The J gene is TRBJ2-1, the V gene TRBV10-3; 13 bases match TRBD2. This CDR3 spans 16 amino acids. Germline V gene data show CDR1 as ENHRY and CDR2 as SYGVKD. The trim removed 5 bases at V and 2 bases at J, leaving 3 bases unmatched. CDR3 nucleotides: TGTGCCATCAGTACTAGCGGGGGGGGACCCTACAATGAGCAGTTCTTC. Its translation is CAISTSGGGPYNEQFF.

The sample holds a few counts of this clonotype. The chain employs TRBV12-3 or TRBV12-4 and TRBJ2-3; 16 nucleotides agree with TRBD2. The CDR3 is made up of 18 amino acids. Trimming cost V 5 bases and J 6 bases; bases outside gene matches: 11. This chain's CDR3 is CASSASGTSGRGLDTQYF. The CDR3 nucleotides read TGTGCCAGCAGTGCTTCCGGGACTAGCGGGAGGGGCCTCGATACGCAGTATTTT.

Comments on this clonotype: The conserved phenylalanine or tryptophan normally closing the CDR3 is absent here, so this likely arose from a read error. This chain joins TRBV13 and TRBJ2-1; D perhaps matches TRBD2 (6 bases). Trimming stripped 4 bases from V and 9 bases from J, with 13 bases between. CDR3 length equals 13 residues. Per germline, CDR1 PRHDT and CDR2 FYEKMQ (reference sequence). CDR3 sequence (DNA): TGTGCCAGCAGCTCACTAGCTTGGGGTGAGCAGTTCTAC. Its protein product is CASSSLAWGEQFY.

The chain combines TRBV18 with TRBJ2-5; D possibly matches TRBD1 or TRBD2 (6 bases each). Germline values: CDR1 KGHSH, CDR2 LQKENI. CDR3 length: 14 amino acids. Trimming took off 3 bases at V and 1 base at J, with 9 bases between the two ends. The CDR3 sequence: CASSPSGAQETQYF. The DNA for the CDR3 is TGTGCCAGCTCACCTTCGGGGGCCCAAGAGACCCAGTACTTC.

The chain recombines TRBV7-9 with TRBJ1-1; D uncertain. The CDR3 has 12 amino acids. V was shortened by 3 bases and J by 8 bases, with 10 bases between the two germline ends. Per germline, CDR1 SEHNR and CDR2 FQNEAQ (reference sequence). Written as DNA, the CDR3 is TGTGCCAGCAGCTTGACACCTCAAGAAGCTTTCTTT. Translation gives CASSLTPQEAFF.

The V call is TRBV30, the J call TRBJ2-1; 7 positions match TRBD2. The junction had 7 bases not matched to a gene; V was cut back by 0 bases and J by 5 bases. This CDR3 region has 15 residues. In germline, CDR1 is GTSNPN, CDR2 SVGIG (reference sequence). The CDR3 loop is CAWSVDSRGNNEQFF. In nucleotides, the CDR3 is TGTGCCTGGAGTGTGGACTCGCGGGGGAACAATGAGCAGTTCTTC.

The chain has TRBV12-3 or TRBV12-4 and TRBJ2-7, with D perhaps TRBD1 or TRBD2 (6 bases each). CDR3 size: 15 residues. V gave up 4 bases and J gave up 4 bases, with 17 bases separating them. CDR3 sequence reads: CASSSPGAAGYEQYF. The CDR3 DNA is TGTGCCAGCAGTTCGCCGGGGGCAGCCGGTTACGAGCAGTACTTC.

This clonotype was seen ten or more times. This chain links TRBV28 with TRBJ1-2, with a tentative D call TRBD1 (5 bases). The CDR3 is 12 amino acids. CDR1 and CDR2 from the germline V gene are MDHEN and SYDVKM. V was cut by 3 bases and J by 7 bases, with 9 bases left in between. The CDR3 nucleotides are TGTGCCAGCAGTTTCCAGGGTCTTGGCTACACCTTC. Amino acids: CASSFQGLGYTF.

The chain carries TRBV6-5 and TRBJ2-4; TRBD2 agrees at 9 bases. Germline loops: CDR1 MNHEY, CDR2 SVGAGI. Unmatched junction bases numbered 10, after V lost 3 bases and J lost 13 bases. The CDR3 runs 14 residues. For the CDR3, the DNA is TGTGCCAGCAGTTATCGAAACGGGGCGGGGGGGCAGTACTTC. This codes for CASSYRNGAGGQYF.

The chain is built from TRBV27 and TRBJ2-7; 11 nucleotides line up with TRBD2. The CDR3 totals 15 residues. Germline CDR1 is MNHEY and CDR2 is SMNVEV (reference sequence). V shed 5 bases and J 2 bases; nucleotides not matched to a gene: 5. The CDR3 DNA follows: TGTGCCAGCAGTCCGCGGACTAGCGGGCCCTACGAGCAGTACTTC. Translation gives CASSPRTSGPYEQYF.

CDR3 region: CASSRTGAQFF. The CDR3 DNA reads TGTGCCAGCAGTAGGACAGGTGCCCAGTTCTTC. The J gene is TRBJ2-1, the V gene TRBV2; TRBD1 matches 7 bases. The CDR3 has 11 amino acids. CDR1 SNHLY and CDR2 FYNNEI come from the germline V gene. The V gene end was trimmed by 5 bases and the J gene end by 13 bases; junction bases not matched to a gene: 5.

The chain employs TRBV7-3 and TRBJ2-3, with TRBD2 as a possible D gene (6 bases). The CDR3 length is 16 residues. V was trimmed by 1 base and J by 6 bases, leaving 17 bases between them. Germline CDR1 and CDR2: SGHTA and FQGTGA. The CDR3 is CASSLKGSGVGDTQYF. Here the CDR3 DNA reads TGTGCCAGCAGCTTAAAAGGGTCGGGAGTGGGCGATACGCAGTATTTT.

The V call is TRBV6-1, the J call TRBJ2-7; weak D call: TRBD1 (6 bases). Germline V gene data show CDR1 as MNHNS and CDR2 as SASEGT. There are 16 residues in the CDR3. With 1 base removed from V and 3 bases from J, the gap between germline ends came to 16 bases. In nucleotides, the CDR3 is TGTGCCAGCAGTGAAGTACAGGGACATGCTTACTACGAGCAGTACTTC. This codes for CASSEVQGHAYYEQYF.

This clonotype has more than one count but fewer than ten. This chain uses TRBV20-1 with TRBJ2-1; 11 bases line up with TRBD2. J was trimmed by 3 bases and V by 0 bases; bases with no gene match: 4. The germline gives CDR1 DFQATT, CDR2 SNEGSKA (reference sequence). The CDR3 sequence is 16 residues long. The CDR3 sequence is CSAREPTSGIYNEQFF. The CDR3 nucleotides read TGCAGTGCTAGAGAACCGACTAGCGGGATCTACAATGAGCAGTTCTTC.

This clonotype was seen only once. CDR3 coding DNA: TGTGCCACCAGTGATACCGGGACTAGCGATGAGCAGTACTTC. It codes for CATSDTGTSDEQYF. The genes are TRBV24-1 and TRBJ2-7; 10 bases align to TRBD2. This CDR3 is 14 amino acids long. Per germline, CDR1 KGHDR and CDR2 SFDVKD. The junction had 5 bases not matched to a gene; V was cut back by 3 bases and J by 7 bases.

The gene calls are TRBV6-1 and TRBJ2-3; a possible D gene is TRBD1 (6 bases). Trimming took 5 bases from V and 2 from J, leaving 17 bases between them. CDR1 MNHNS and CDR2 SASEGT come from the germline V gene. The CDR3 covers 16 residues. The CDR3 reads CASSSSRTANTDTQYF. Here the CDR3 DNA reads TGTGCCAGCAGTAGCTCTCGGACAGCAAACACAGATACGCAGTATTTT.

The V and J genes are TRBV29-1 and TRBJ2-7; no clear D gene. Looked up from germline, CDR1 is SQVTM and CDR2 is ANQGSEA. This CDR3 spans 13 amino acids. V was cut by 6 bases and J by 0 bases, with 12 bases left in between. The CDR3 region has the DNA TGCAGCGTCGTTACAGAGGTCTCCTACGAGCAGTACTTC. It yields the protein CSVVTEVSYEQYF.

The genes are TRBV28 and TRBJ2-5; 8 bases are a match to TRBD1. CDR1 and CDR2 from the germline V gene are MDHEN and SYDVKM. With V trimmed by 5 bases and J by 4 bases, 15 bases remained unmatched. The CDR3 length is 17 residues. The CDR3 spells CASSLRVVTGERETQYF. The CDR3 DNA sequence: TGTGCCAGCAGTCTGAGAGTAGTGACAGGGGAACGAGAGACCCAGTACTTC.

Many counts were recorded for this clonotype. This rearrangement joins TRBV28 to TRBJ2-1; D unclear. Per germline, CDR1 MDHEN and CDR2 SYDVKM. The CDR3 totals 13 residues. V was pared by 4 bases and J by 6 bases, with 10 bases between. The CDR3 protein is CASSYPHINEQFF. The CDR3 DNA reads as TGTGCCAGCAGTTATCCCCACATCAATGAGCAGTTCTTC.

In its sample, this clonotype was seen once. DNA of the CDR3: TGTGCCAGCAGTACTTCTAAGGTGGGGGCCTTATATGAGCAGTACTTC. Its translation is CASSTSKVGALYEQYF. This sequence joins TRBV6-5 and TRBJ2-5; maybe TRBD1 (6 bases). In germline, CDR1 is MNHEY, CDR2 SVGAGI. There are 16 residues in the CDR3. V lost 5 bases, J lost 11 bases, and 27 bases lay in between.